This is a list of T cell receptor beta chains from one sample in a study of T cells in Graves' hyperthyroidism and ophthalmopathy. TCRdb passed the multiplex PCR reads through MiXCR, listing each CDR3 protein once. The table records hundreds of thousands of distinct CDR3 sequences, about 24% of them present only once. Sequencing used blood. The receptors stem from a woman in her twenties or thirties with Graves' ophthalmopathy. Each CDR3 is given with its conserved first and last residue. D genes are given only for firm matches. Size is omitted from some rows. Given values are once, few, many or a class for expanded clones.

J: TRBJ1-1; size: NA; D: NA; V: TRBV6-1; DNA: TGTGCCAGCAGTCCTGATAGGGACTCTGAAGCTTTCTTT; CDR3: CASSPDRDSEAFF
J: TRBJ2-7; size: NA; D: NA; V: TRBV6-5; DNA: TGTGCCATCAGTTACTCGAAGGGCCGCGACGAGCAGTACTTC; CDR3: CAISYSKGRDEQYF
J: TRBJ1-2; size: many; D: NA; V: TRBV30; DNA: TGTGCCTGGAGTGTTGAGAGGACCTATGGCTACACCTTC; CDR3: CAWSVERTYGYTF
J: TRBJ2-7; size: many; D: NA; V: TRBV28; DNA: TGTGCCAGCAGTCCGCCTCAGAGCTACGAGCAGTACTTC; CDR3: CASSPPQSYEQYF
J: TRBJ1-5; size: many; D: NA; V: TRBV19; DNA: TGTGCCAGTAGTCCTAGGGACACACAGACCCAGCATTTT; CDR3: CASSPRDTQTQHF
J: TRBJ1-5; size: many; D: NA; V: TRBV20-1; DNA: TGCAGTGCGTCGGGGGGCGGAGTAGGCAATCAGCCCCAGCATTTT; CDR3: CSASGGGVGNQPQHF
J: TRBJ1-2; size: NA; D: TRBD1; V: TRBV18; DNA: TGTGCCAGCTCACCATTCCAGGGGGGGACCTATGGCTACACCTTC; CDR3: CASSPFQGGTYGYTF
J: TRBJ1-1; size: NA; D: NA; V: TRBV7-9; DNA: TGTGCCAGCAGCTTCTTACAGGACACTGAAGCTTTCTTT; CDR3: CASSFLQDTEAFF
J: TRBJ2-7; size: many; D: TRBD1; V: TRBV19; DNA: TGTGCCAGTAGTATAGGGGCCGGGACAGGGTTCAACGAGCAGTACTTC; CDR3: CASSIGAGTGFNEQYF
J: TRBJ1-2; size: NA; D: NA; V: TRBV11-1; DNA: TGTGCCAGCAGCTTAGGGACCACAGGTCGCGACTATGGCTACACCTTC; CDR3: CASSLGTTGRDYGYTF
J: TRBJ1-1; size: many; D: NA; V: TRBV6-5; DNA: TGTGCCAGCAGTTACTCGTTCGGCCTGGGAGGCACTGAAGCTTTCTTT; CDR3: CASSYSFGLGGTEAFF
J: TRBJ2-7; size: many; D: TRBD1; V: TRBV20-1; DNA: TGCAGTGCGACGGGACAGAGCTACGAGCAGTACTTC; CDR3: CSATGQSYEQYF
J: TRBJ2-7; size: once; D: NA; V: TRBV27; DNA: TGTGCCAGCAGTTTGGCAGGGCCCCACTACGAGCAGTACTTC; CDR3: CASSLAGPHYEQYF
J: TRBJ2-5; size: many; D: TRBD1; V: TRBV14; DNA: TGTGCCAGCAGCCAAGTGGGGACAGCCCTTCCCCTCGAGACGTTTGGGACCCAGTACTTC; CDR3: CASSQVGTALPLETFGTQYF
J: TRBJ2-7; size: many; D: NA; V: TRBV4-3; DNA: TGCGCCAGCAGCCAAGGGAGGGACCCCTACGAGCAGTACTTC; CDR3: CASSQGRDPYEQYF
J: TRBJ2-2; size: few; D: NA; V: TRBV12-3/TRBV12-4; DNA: TGTGCCAGCAGTTTTAGAGTGGGGACCGGGGAGCTGTTTTTT; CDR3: CASSFRVGTGELFF
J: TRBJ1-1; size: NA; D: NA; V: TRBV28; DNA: TGTGCCACCGGGGGACACCAGAACACTGAAGCTTTCTTT; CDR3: CATGGHQNTEAFF
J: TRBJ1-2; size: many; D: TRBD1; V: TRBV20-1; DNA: TGCAGTGCTCCGGACAGGGGTTACGGCTACACCTTC; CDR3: CSAPDRGYGYTF
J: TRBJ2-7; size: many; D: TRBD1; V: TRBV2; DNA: TGTGCCAGCACGGGACAGGGGGCCCGAGAGCAGTACTTC; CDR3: CASTGQGAREQYF
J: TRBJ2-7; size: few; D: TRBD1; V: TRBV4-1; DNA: TGCGCCAGCAGCCAAGAGAAGAGAGGGGGCGGCTACGAGCAGTACTTC; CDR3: CASSQEKRGGGYEQYF
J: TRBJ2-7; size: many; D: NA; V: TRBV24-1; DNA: TGTGCCACCAGTGACAGGGGCCACTACGAGCAGTACTTC; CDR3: CATSDRGHYEQYF
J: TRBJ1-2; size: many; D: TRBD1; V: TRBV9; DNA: TGTGCCAGCAGCGTAGGGGACAGGGGGCTGCTCGGCTACACCTTC; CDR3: CASSVGDRGLLGYTF
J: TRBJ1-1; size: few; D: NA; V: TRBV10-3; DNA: TGTGCCATCAGTGAGTCTCTGGGCCGGGGGAACACTGAAGCTTTCTTT; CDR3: CAISESLGRGNTEAFF
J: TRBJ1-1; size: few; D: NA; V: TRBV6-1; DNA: TGTGCCAGCAGCCCGTCCTGGAGGGATGCGAACACTGAAGCTTTCTTT; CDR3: CASSPSWRDANTEAFF
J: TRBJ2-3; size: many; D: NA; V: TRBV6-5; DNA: TGTGCCAGCAGTTATGACCGGAATACGCAGTATTTT; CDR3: CASSYDRNTQYF
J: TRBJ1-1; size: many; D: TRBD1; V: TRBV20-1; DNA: TGCAGTGCTAGACCCCCTACAGACAGGGCGAAGACTGAAGCTTTCTTT; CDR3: CSARPPTDRAKTEAFF
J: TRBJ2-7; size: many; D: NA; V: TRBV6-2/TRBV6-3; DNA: TGTGCCAGCAGTTACTCGAGACTTGTCTACGAGCAGTACTTC; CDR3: CASSYSRLVYEQYF
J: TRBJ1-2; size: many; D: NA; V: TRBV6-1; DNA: TGTGCCAGCAGTGAAGTCATGGCAGGGTACTCTGGCTACACCTTC; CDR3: CASSEVMAGYSGYTF
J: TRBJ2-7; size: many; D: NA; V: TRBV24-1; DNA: TGTGCCACCAGTGACCCGGCGGACGGAACCTACGAGCAGTACTTC; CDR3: CATSDPADGTYEQYF
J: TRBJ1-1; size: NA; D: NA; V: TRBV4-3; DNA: TGCGCCAGCACCCCCGGGCCAACTGTAAACACTGAAGCTTTCTTT; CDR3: CASTPGPTVNTEAFF
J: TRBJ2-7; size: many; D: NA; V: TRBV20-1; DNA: TGCAGTGCTAGAGATCTGGGCGACCGTGCGTACTTC; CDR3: CSARDLGDRAYF
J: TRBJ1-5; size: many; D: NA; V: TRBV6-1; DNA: TGTGCCAGCAGTGATCAGGGAACTCGGCTCCAGCATTTT; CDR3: CASSDQGTRLQHF
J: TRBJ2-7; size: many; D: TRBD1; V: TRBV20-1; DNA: TGCAGTGCTAGAGATCCCTTGACAGGGTCCGAGCAGTACTTC; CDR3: CSARDPLTGSEQYF
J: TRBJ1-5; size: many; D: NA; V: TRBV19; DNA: TGTGCCAGTAGTATAGATCAAGTCCCTTATCAGCCCCAGCATTTT; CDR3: CASSIDQVPYQPQHF
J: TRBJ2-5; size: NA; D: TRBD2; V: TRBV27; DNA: TGTGCCAGCGGGACTAGCGGGGGGGATCAAGAGACCCAGTACTTC; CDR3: CASGTSGGDQETQYF
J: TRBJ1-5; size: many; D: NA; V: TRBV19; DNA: TGTGCCAGTAGGGACAGCCCAAATCAGCCCCAGCATTTT; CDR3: CASRDSPNQPQHF
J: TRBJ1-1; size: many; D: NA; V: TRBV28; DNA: TGTGCCAGCAGTTCGGAGTCTCGAGCTTTCTTT; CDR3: CASSSESRAFF
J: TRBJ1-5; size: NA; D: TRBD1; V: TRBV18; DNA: TGTGCCAGCTCACCACAGGCCAGGGGGAGCAATCAGCCCCAGCATTTT; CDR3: CASSPQARGSNQPQHF
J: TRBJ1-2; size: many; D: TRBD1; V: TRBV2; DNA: TGTGCCACCAGACAGGGGGCGTCTGGCTACACCTTC; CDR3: CATRQGASGYTF
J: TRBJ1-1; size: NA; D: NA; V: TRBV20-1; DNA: TGCAGTGCTAGACGGCAGCCCGGCACTGAAGCTTTCTTT; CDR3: CSARRQPGTEAFF
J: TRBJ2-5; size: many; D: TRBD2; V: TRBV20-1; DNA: TGCAGTGCTAGCGCTTTCCCGGGACTAGCGAACCAAGAGACCCAGTACTTC; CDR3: CSASAFPGLANQETQYF
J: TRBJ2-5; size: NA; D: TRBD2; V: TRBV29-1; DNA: TGCAGCGTCCTAGGGGCGGGGGTAGCAGAGACCCAGTACTTC; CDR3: CSVLGAGVAETQYF
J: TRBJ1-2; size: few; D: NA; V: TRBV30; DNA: TGTGCCTGGGACAGGTTAAACTATGGCTACACCTTC; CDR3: CAWDRLNYGYTF
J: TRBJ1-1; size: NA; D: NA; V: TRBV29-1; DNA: TGCAGCGTCGCTGGATTCCTCGTGAACACTGAAGCTTTCTTT; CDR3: CSVAGFLVNTEAFF
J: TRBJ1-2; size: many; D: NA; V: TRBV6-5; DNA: TGTGCCAGCAGTTACTCGGTAGGGGGGTCGTCGGCTTATGGCTACACCTTC; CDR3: CASSYSVGGSSAYGYTF
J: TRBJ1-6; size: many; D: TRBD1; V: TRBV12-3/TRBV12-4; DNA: TGTGCCAGCAGTTTCGGGGACAGGAAGAGCTCCTATAATTCACCCCTCCACTTT; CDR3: CASSFGDRKSSYNSPLHF
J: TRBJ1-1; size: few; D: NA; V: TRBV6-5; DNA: TGTGCCAGCAGTTACCCGTCTACTGGTGAAGCTTTCTTT; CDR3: CASSYPSTGEAFF
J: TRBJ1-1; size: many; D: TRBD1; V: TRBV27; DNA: TGTGCCAGCAGTTTAACAGGGGCCGTGAACACTGAAGCTTTCTTT; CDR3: CASSLTGAVNTEAFF
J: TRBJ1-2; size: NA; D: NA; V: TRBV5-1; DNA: TGCGCCAGCAGCCCCGGGACACAATCCGGGAGGGAGGGCTACACCTTC; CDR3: CASSPGTQSGREGYTF
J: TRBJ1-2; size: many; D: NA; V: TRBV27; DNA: TGTGCCAGCCACCAAGGTTTTCCCGCAGATGGGAATGGCTACACCTTC; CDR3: CASHQGFPADGNGYTF
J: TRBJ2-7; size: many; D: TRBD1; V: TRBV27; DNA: TGTGCCAGCAGCAAAGGGGGCACTGGTAACGAGCAGTACTTC; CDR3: CASSKGGTGNEQYF
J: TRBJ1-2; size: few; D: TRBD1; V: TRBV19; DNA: TGTGGGGACAGGTCTCAGGTCTATGGCTACACCTTC; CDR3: CGDRSQVYGYTF
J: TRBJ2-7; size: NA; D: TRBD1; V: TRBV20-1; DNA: TGCAGTGCGCCGGGACAGGGTCTTCCCTACGAGCAGTACTTC; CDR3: CSAPGQGLPYEQYF
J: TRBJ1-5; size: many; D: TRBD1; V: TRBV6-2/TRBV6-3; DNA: TGTGCCAGCAGTTACGCAGGGGGCGGCAATCAGCCCCAGCATTTT; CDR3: CASSYAGGGNQPQHF